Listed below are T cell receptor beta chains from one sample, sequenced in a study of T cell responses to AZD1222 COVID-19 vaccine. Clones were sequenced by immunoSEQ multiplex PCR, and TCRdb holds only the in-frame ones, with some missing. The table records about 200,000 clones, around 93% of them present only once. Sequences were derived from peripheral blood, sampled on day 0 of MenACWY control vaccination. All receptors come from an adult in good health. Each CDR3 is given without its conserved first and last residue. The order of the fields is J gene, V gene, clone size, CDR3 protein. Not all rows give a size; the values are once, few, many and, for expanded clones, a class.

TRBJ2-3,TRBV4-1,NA,ASSQDAGYSTDTQY
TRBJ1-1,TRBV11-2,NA,ASSLMVMNTEAF
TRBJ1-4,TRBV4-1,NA,ASSYGGKGNEKLF
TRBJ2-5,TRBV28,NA,ASSFPSGGRRETQY
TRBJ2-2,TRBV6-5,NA,ASSSGGGQITGELF
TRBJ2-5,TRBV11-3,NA,ASSPSLGVSTQY
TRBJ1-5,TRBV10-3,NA,AIRGGQEGNQPQH
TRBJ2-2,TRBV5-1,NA,ASSLVLAVNTGELF
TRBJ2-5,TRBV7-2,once,ASSSTPLGETQY
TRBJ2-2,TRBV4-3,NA,ASSQPGQGVRVAGELF
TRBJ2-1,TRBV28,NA,ASSSSVAGGSYNEQF
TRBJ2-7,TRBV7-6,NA,ASSLNRDRVHEQY
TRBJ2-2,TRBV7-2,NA,ASSRLGGGPGELF
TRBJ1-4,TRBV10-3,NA,AIRGDRGNEKLF